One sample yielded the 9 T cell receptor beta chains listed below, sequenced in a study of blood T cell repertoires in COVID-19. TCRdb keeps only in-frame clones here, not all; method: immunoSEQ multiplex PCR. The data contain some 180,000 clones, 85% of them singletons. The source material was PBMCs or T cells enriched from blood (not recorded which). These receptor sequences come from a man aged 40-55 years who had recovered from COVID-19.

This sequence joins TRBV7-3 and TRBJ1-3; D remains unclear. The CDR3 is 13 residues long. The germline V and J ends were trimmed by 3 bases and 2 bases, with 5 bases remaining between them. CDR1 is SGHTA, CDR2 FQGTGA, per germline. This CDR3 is CASSFRPGNTIYF. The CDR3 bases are TGTGCCAGCAGCTTCCGTCCTGGAAACACCATATATTTT.

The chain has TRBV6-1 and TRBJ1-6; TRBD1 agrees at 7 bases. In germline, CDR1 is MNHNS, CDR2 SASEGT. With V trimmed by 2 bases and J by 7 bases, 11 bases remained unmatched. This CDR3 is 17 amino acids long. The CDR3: CASSETPLGQPNSPLHF. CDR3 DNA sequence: TGTGCCAGCAGTGAAACCCCTTTGGGACAGCCAAATTCACCCCTCCACTTT.

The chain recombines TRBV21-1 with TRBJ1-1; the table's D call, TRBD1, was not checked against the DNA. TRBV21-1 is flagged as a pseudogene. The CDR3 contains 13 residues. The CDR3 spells CAYNRDQDTEAFF. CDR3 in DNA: TGTGCCTACAACAGGGATCAGGACACTGAAGCTTTCTTT.

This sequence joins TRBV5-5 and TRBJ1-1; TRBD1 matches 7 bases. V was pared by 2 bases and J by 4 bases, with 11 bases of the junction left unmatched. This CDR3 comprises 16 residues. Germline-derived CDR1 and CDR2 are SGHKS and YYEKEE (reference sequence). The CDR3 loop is CASSFSDRRDVTEAFF. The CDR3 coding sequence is TGTGCCAGCAGCTTCTCGGACAGGAGGGACGTCACTGAAGCTTTCTTT.

The CDR3 sequence is CASRLTIPRSEKLFF. Written as DNA, the CDR3 is TGTGCCAGCAGGCTGACTATCCCCCGATCCGAAAAACTGTTTTTT. This chain connects TRBV28 to TRBJ1-4, with unresolved D. Trimming took 6 bases from V and 8 from J, leaving 19 bases between them. Germline CDR1 MDHEN, CDR2 SYDVKM. This CDR3 has 15 residues.

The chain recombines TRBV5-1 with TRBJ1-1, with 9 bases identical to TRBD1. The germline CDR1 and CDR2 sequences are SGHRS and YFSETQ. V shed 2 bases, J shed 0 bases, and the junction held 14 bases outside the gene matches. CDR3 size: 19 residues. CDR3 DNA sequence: TGCGCCAGCAGCTTTCGGTCAGTCGGACAGGGGAATTTGAACACTGAAGCTTTCTTT. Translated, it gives CASSFRSVGQGNLNTEAFF.

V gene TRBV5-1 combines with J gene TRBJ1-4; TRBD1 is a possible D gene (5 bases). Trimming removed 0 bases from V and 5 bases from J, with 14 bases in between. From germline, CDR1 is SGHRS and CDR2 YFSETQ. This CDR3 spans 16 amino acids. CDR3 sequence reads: CASSLASGTLNEKLFF. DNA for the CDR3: TGCGCCAGCAGCTTGGCCAGCGGGACCCTGAATGAAAAACTGTTTTTT.

CDR3 DNA sequence: TGTGCCAGCAGTCTACCCGGGACTAGTAAAGAGACCCAGTACTTC. This translates into CASSLPGTSKETQYF. The V and J genes are TRBV6-4 and TRBJ2-5; 8 bases agree with TRBD2. CDR1 and CDR2 (germline): MRHNA, SNTAGT. The CDR3 spans 15 residues. V gave up 5 bases and J gave up 3 bases; unmatched junction bases: 8.

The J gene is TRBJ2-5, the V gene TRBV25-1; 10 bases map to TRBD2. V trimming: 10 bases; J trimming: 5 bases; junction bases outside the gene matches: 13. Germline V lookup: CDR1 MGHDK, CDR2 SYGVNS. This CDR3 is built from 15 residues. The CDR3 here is CATARAGGGKETQYF. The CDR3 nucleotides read TGTGCCACCGCCAGAGCGGGAGGGGGGAAGGAGACCCAGTACTTC.